The rows below give T cell receptor beta chains drawn from one sample of a study of blood T cell repertoires in COVID-19. Data came from immunoSEQ multiplex PCR; TCRdb stores just in-frame clones and leaves some out. This table has roughly 410,000 clones, approximately 89% appearing once. The sample comprised peripheral blood. The origin of the receptors is an older woman with COVID-19, enrolled during active disease. CDR3s include the opening cysteine and the closing phenylalanine or tryptophan. The D gene is left open where the match is weak. For some rows the clone size is stated as once, few or many, or as a class when expanded; others skip it.

j_call,clone_size,v_call,d_call,cdr3_aa,cdr3_nt
TRBJ2-5,NA,TRBV4-1,TRBD2,CASSPGGAGYQETQYF,TGCGCCAGCAGCCCCGGGGGGGCGGGGTACCAAGAGACCCAGTACTTC
TRBJ1-1,once,TRBV6-6,TRBD1,CASTRDSLNTEAFF,TGTGCCAGCACCAGGGACAGCTTGAACACTGAAGCTTTCTTT
TRBJ1-2,NA,TRBV6-5,NA,CASSSRLGDYGYTF,TGTGCCAGCAGTTCTCGCCTAGGGGACTATGGCTACACCTTC
TRBJ1-5,NA,TRBV6-2/TRBV6-3,NA,CASSPSLGGHQPQHF,TGTGCCAGCAGTCCATCGCTGGGGGGACATCAGCCCCAGCATTTT
TRBJ1-6,NA,TRBV7-9,NA,CASSLIGPLHF,TGTGCCAGCAGCTTAATCGGGCCCCTCCACTTT
TRBJ1-6,NA,TRBV6-6,NA,CASSSVVVGNSPLHF,TGTGCCAGCAGTTCGGTAGTAGTCGGTAATTCACCCCTCCACTTT
TRBJ1-5,NA,TRBV4-2,NA,CASSQDSPGTQPQHF,TGTGCCAGCAGCCAAGACTCCCCGGGAACGCAGCCCCAGCATTTT
TRBJ1-4,NA,TRBV7-9,NA,CASSPPAGFLEKLFF,TGTGCCAGCAGCCCCCCGGCGGGGTTTTTGGAAAAACTGTTTTTT
TRBJ2-3,NA,TRBV5-1,NA,CASSHGLGFTDTQYF,TGCGCCAGCAGCCATGGGCTGGGTTTCACAGATACGCAGTATTTT
TRBJ2-7,once,TRBV6-5,NA,CASSYSTAGAYEQYF,TGTGCCAGCAGTTACTCAACCGCCGGAGCCTACGAGCAGTACTTC
TRBJ2-3,NA,TRBV6-5,TRBD2,CASRTTSGGRDTQYF,TGTGCCAGCAGGACTACTAGCGGAGGGAGAGATACGCAGTATTTT
TRBJ1-1,NA,TRBV4-2,NA,CASSHLPGGTFF,TGTGCCAGCAGCCATCTCCCGGGAGGTACTTTCTTT
TRBJ2-7,NA,TRBV12-3/TRBV12-4,NA,CASTPRGLSAQYF,TGTGCCAGCACCCCGCGAGGGCTTTCGGCGCAGTACTTC
TRBJ1-2,many,TRBV18,TRBD1,CASSFKGAYYGYTF,TGTGCCAGCTCATTTAAGGGGGCCTACTATGGCTACACCTTC
TRBJ2-5,NA,TRBV7-9,TRBD1,CASSRDPGQGKETQYF,TGTGCCAGCAGCCGAGATCCCGGACAGGGGAAAGAGACCCAGTACTTC
TRBJ1-6,once,TRBV7-3,NA,CASSLDGNSPLHF,TGTGCCAGCAGTCTCGACGGGAATTCACCCCTCCACTTT
TRBJ2-5,NA,TRBV4-1,NA,CASSQGARRWYQETQYF,TGCGCCAGCAGCCAGGGGGCTCGCCGGTGGTACCAAGAGACCCAGTACTTC
TRBJ2-7,NA,TRBV29-1,TRBD2,CSVGNGLAGDEQYF,TGCAGCGTTGGAAATGGTCTAGCGGGAGACGAGCAGTACTTC